The present T cell receptor (beta chain) was sequenced within a study of blood T cell repertoires in COVID-19 (TCRdb year 2020). For the study in its entirety: Samples covering the acute and convalescent phases of COVID-19 were provided by collaborators in the United States, Italy and Spain. Deeply sampled blood TCRbeta repertoires from subjects exposed to, actively infected with, or recovered from COVID-19 were included in the dataset. The repertoires were released in a freely available public database meant as a resource for research on the immune response to SARS-CoV-2. Where available, HLA class I and class II types were taken from metadata supplied by the sample provider and were not determined by assay-based typing. The samples were drawn from the first 160 participants of the ongoing ImmuneRACE study and from over a thousand subjects provided by 6 global collaborators. The sample metadata nearly always contained a de-identified subject ID, COVID-19 status, age in years and sex. The material from the prospective study consisted of cDNA or gDNA derived from T cells, B-cell-depleted T cells, or PBMCs. Study-level results and caveats: Clinical and demographic metadata were provided uncurated, with the amount varying by source and participant.

Including the terminal cysteine and phenylalanine, the CDR3 comprises 14 residues. Of the read, only the CDR3 DNA is kept; its 42 bases are in frame from base 1. The junction carries 11 bases between V and J, which are trimmed by 3 bases and 5 bases respectively. Reading the germline V gene (reference sequence) gives CDR1 LNHDA and CDR2 SQIVND. As for this clone: Its antigen is unknown. The sample holds no much larger clone one base away, and base qualities are not on file.

TCRbeta CDR3 regions were amplified from genomic DNA by means of the immunoSEQ Assay, a bias-controlled multiplex PCR. The original pipeline was this. The number of nucleated cells in each sample was estimated by amplification of reference gene primers within the assay. To quantify the absolute abundance of each unique TCRbeta CDR3 rearrangement, sequence reads were collapsed and filtered. For each sample, productive Simpson clonality was calculated as the square root of Simpson's diversity index across productive rearrangements. TCRdb limited this immuneACCESS table to in-frame rearrangements with V and J called. A share of clones is missing; checked studies link under half to unresolved V genes, and the rest is unexplained. The D gene and trimming were derived from the DNA, and the V and J assignments and clone size from that table. This sample has roughly 140,000 clones in its table, and about 90% of those were observed once. Approximately 10% of the sample rests with the top ten.

In the prospective study, participants were roughly 18 to 100 years old, resided in 24 geographic areas of the United States, and were enrolled through a virtual design. In the prospective study, cohorts were assigned on the basis of participant-reported clinical history obtained from a screening survey and a study questionnaire. ImmuneRACE Cohort 3 recovered participants were defined by two consecutive negative NP/OP PCR tests, healthcare professional clearance, or symptom resolution. Mobile phlebotomists in the prospective study collected whole blood, serum and a nasopharyngeal or oropharyngeal swab from every participant. Prospective study participants could optionally give additional blood draws and questionnaires over an approximately 2-month period. Before DNA extraction, prospective study blood samples were shipped either frozen or at room temperature.

Source material: PBMCs or T cells enriched from blood (not recorded which). This clonotype originated in a man in his sixties who had recovered from COVID-19. The chain links TRBV19 with TRBJ1-5; 5 matching bases give a weak D call of TRBD1. The DNA is TGTGCCAGTAGTATGGGGCAGGGCGATCAGCCCCAGCATTTT. Translated, it gives CASSMGQGDQPQHF.